This T cell receptor beta chain was sequenced in a study of control samples from healthy donors and cancer patients. Measured with immunoSEQ multiplex PCR; TCRdb has only the in-frame clones, and not every one. The sample includes roughly 190,000 clones, around 93% of them seen just once. The receptor was isolated from a man aged 30 to 45 in good health. Sequencing used blood.

The CDR3 spells CASSDDGRVNTIYF. The DNA of the CDR3 is TGTGCCAGCAGTGATGATGGTAGGGTAAACACCATATATTTT. The V call is TRBV9, the J call TRBJ1-3; no definite D call. CDR3 length: 14 amino acids. CDR1 is SGDLS, CDR2 YYNGEE, per germline. Trimming pared 5 bases from V and 6 bases from J, leaving 15 bases between.